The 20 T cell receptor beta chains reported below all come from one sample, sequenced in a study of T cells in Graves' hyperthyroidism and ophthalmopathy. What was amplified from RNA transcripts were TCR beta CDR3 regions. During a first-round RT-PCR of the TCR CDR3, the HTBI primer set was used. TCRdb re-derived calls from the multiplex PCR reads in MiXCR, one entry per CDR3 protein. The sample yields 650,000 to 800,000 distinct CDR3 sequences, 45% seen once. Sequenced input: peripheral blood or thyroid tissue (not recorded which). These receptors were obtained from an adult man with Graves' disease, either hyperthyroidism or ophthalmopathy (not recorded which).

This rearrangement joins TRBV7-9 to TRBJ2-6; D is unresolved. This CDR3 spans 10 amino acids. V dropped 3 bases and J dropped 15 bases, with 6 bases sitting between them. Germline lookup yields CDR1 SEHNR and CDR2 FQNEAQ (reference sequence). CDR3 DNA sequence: TGTGCCAGCAGCTTTGACGGCCTGACTTTC. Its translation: CASSFDGLTF.

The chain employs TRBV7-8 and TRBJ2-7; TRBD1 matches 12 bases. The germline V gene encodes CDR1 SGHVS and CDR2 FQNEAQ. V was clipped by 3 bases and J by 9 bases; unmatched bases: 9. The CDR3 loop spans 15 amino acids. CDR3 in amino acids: CASSLTGQGAIVQYF. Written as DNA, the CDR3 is TGTGCCAGCAGCTTGACGGGACAGGGGGCTATTGTGCAGTACTTC.

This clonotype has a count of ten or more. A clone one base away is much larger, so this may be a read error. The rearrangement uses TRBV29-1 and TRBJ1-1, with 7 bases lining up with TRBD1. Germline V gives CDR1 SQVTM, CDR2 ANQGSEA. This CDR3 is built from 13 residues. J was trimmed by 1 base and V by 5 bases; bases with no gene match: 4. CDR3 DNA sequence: TGCAGCGTTCCCGGGACAGCGAACACTGAAGCTTTCTTT. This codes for CSVPGTANTEAFF.

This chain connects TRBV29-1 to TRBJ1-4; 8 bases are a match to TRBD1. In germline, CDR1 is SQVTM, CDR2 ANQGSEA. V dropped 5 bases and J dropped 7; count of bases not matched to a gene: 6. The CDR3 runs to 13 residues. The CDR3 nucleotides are TGCAGCGTTTACTCCGACAGGGGTGAAAAACTGTTTTTT. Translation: CSVYSDRGEKLFF.

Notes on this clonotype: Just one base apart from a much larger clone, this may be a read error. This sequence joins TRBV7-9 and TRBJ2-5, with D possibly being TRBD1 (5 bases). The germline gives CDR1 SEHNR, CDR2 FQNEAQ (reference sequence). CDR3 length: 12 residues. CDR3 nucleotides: TGTGCCAGCCAAACAGGTCAAGGGACCCAGTACTTC. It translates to CASQTGQGTQYF. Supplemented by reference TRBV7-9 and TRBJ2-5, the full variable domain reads DTGVSQNPRHKITKRGQNVTFRCDPISEHNRLYWYRQTLGQGPEFLTYFQNEAQLEKSRLLSDRFSAERPKGSFSTLEIQRTEQGDSAMYLCASQTGQGTQYFGPGTRLLVL.

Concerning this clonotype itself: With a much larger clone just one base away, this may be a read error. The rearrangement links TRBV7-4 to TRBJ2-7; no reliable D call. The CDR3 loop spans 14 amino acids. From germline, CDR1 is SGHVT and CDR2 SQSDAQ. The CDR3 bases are TGTGCCAGCAGCTTAGTTTCGTACTCCTACGGGCAGTACTTC. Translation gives CASSLVSYSYGQYF. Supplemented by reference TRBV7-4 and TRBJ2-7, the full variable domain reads GAGVSQSPRYKVAKRGRDVALRCDSISGHVTLYWYRQTLGQGSEVLTYSQSDAQRDKSGRPSGRFSAERPERSVSTLKIQRTEQGDSAVYLCASSLVSYSYGQYFGPGTRLTVT.

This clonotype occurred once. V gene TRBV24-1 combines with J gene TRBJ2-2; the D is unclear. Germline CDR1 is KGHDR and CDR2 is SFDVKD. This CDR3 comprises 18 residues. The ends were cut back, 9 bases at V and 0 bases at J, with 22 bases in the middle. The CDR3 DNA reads TGTGCCACCCACGCCTCCTCTAGAGGACCTACGAACACCGGGGAGCTGTTTTTT. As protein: CATHASSRGPTNTGELFF.

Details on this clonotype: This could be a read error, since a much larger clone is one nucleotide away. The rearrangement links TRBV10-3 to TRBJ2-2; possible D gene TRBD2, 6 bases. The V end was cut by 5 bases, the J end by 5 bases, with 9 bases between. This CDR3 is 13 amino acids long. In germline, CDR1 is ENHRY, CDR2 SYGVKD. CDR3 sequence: CAISREPTGELFF. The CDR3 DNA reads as TGTGCCATCAGTCGGGAGCCAACCGGGGAGCTGTTTTTT.

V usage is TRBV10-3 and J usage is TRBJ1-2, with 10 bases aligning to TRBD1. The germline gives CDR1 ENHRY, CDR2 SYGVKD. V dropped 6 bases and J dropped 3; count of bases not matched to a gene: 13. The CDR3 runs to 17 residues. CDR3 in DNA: TGTGCCATCAGAGGTCGGGACAGGGGTCCGTTTGACTATGGCTACACCTTC. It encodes CAIRGRDRGPFDYGYTF.

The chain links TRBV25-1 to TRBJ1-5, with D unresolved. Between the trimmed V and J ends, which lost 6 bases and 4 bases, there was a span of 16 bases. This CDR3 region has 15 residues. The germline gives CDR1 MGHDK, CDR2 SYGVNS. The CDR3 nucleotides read TGTGCCAGCAGCGTTGCCGTCGGGCCTAATCAGCCCCAGCATTTT. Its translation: CASSVAVGPNQPQHF.

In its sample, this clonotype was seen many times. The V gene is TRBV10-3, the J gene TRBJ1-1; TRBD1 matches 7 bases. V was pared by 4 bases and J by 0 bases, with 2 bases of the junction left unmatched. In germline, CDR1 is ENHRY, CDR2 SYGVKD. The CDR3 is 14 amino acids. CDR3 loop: CAISVGQMNTEAFF. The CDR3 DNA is TGTGCCATCAGTGTGGGACAGATGAACACTGAAGCTTTCTTT.

As DNA, the CDR3 is TGCAGTGCTAGTGGGCAGGGGGCAAGGGAGCAGTACTTC. Residues: CSASGQGAREQYF. J is TRBJ2-7 and V is TRBV20-1; TRBD1 agrees at 8 bases. Germline lookup yields CDR1 DFQATT and CDR2 SNEGSKA (reference sequence). V shed 3 bases, J shed 7 bases, and the junction held 8 bases outside the gene matches. The length of the CDR3 is 13 residues.

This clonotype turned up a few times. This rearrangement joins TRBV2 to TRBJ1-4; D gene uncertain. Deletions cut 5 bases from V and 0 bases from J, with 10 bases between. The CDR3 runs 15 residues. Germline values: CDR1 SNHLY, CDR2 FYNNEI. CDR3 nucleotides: TGTGCCAGCAGTCTCTTAGAACCAACTAATGAAAAACTGTTTTTT. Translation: CASSLLEPTNEKLFF.

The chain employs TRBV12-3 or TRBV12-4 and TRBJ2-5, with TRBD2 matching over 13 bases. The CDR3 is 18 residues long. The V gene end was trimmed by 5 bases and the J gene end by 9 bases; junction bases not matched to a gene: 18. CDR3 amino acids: CASSPLTAGTSGIGAQYF. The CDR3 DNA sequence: TGTGCCAGCAGTCCTCTGACAGCAGGGACTAGCGGGATCGGGGCCCAGTACTTC.

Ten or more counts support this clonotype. The CDR3 coding sequence is TGTGCCAGCAGGTCGCTGCCGGACGAACAGTACTTC. Amino acids: CASRSLPDEQYF. The rearrangement links TRBV7-9 to TRBJ2-5; unclear D gene. The CDR3 has 12 amino acids. CDR1 is SEHNR, CDR2 FQNEAQ, per germline (reference sequence). The V and J ends lost 6 bases and 11 bases respectively, with 16 bases between them.

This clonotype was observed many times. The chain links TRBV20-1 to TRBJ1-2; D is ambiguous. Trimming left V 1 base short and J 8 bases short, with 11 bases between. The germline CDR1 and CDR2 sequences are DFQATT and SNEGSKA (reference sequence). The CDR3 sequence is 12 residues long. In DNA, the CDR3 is TGCAGTGCTAGAGTAGGCTTGTGGGGCTACACCTTC. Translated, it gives CSARVGLWGYTF.

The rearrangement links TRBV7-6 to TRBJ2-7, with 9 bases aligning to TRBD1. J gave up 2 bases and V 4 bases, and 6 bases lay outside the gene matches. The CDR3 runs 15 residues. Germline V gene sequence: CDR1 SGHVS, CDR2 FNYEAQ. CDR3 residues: CASSSPGQGPYEQYF. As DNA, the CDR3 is TGTGCCAGCAGCTCACCGGGACAGGGACCCTACGAGCAGTACTTC.

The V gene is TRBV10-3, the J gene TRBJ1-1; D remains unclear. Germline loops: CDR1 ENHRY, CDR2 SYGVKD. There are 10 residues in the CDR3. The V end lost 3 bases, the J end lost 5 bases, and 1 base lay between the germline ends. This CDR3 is CAISETEAFF. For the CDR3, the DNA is TGTGCCATCAGTGAAACTGAAGCTTTCTTT.

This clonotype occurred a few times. The CDR3 DNA is TGTGCCAGCAGTTACAGTACCCAACTCGGGGAGCAGTACTTC. The encoded protein is CASSYSTQLGEQYF. The chain employs TRBV6-5 and TRBJ2-7; D call uncertain. V was trimmed by 2 bases and J by 7 bases, leaving 15 bases between them. CDR3 length: 14 residues. Germline-derived CDR1 and CDR2 are MNHEY and SVGAGI.

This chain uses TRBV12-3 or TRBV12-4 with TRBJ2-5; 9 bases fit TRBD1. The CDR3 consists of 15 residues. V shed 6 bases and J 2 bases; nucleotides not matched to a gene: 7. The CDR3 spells CASRRTGDFQETQYF. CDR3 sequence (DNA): TGTGCCAGCAGGCGGACAGGGGACTTTCAAGAGACCCAGTACTTC.